Reported below is one T cell receptor (beta chain). This receptor's antigen is unknown. The record has no base qualities; no much larger clone is one base away. Another Seattle source contributed samples from volunteer blood donors who had recovered from COVID-19. The collaborating institutions used their own protocols to collect whole blood in K2EDTA tubes. For TCRbeta analysis, collaborators shipped samples in one of three forms: frozen whole blood, isolated PBMCs, or DNA extracted from either of those sample types. The CDR3 contains 15 residues, cysteine and phenylalanine counted. The CDR3 DNA has 45 bases and is translated from base 1. From a lookup of the germline V gene (reference sequence), CDR1 and CDR2 are LGHDT and YNNKEL. Trimming accounts for 3 bases at V and 6 bases at J, while the number of junction bases matched to no gene is 7. TCRbeta CDR3 regions were amplified from genomic DNA using the immunoSEQ Assay, a bias-controlled multiplex PCR. The original pipeline was this. Nucleated cell counts per sample were estimated from amplification of reference gene primers within the assay. To quantify the absolute abundance of each unique TCRbeta CDR3 rearrangement, sequence reads were collapsed and filtered. For each sample, productive Simpson clonality was calculated by taking the square root of Simpson's diversity index across productive rearrangements. TCRdb carries this immuneACCESS record with in-frame sequences only. Its versions omit some clonotypes, under half of them owing to an unresolved V gene in the studies checked, with the rest unexplained. The V and J calls and clone size were taken over from that table, and D and trimming were inferred from the DNA. This sample is represented by 140,000 to 150,000 clones; around 80% of them were singletons. The ten biggest clones cover approximately 3.6% of the sample.

The record originates from a study of blood T cell repertoires in COVID-19 (dated by TCRdb to the early 2020s). Turning to the overall study: Collaborator samples came from the United States, Italy and Spain and covered acute and convalescent phases of COVID-19. The prospective study material was composed of cDNA or gDNA derived from T cells, B-cell-depleted T cells, or PBMCs. Deeply sampled blood TCRbeta repertoires from subjects exposed to, actively infected with, or recovered from COVID-19 were included in the dataset. The repertoires were made available in a free public database intended to serve as a resource for research on the immune response to SARS-CoV-2. Samples came from the ongoing ImmuneRACE study (first 160 participants) plus 1,254 subjects from 6 global collaborators. A de-identified subject ID, COVID-19 status, age in years and sex were almost always included in the sample metadata. Where available, HLA class I and class II types were obtained from metadata supplied by the sample provider rather than from assay-based typing.

What the research found in general, with its limitations: The amount of clinical and demographic metadata varied by source and participant and was provided uncurated.

This sequence uses TRBV3-1 (or the pseudogene TRBV3-2) and TRBJ2-3; the central 9 bases match TRBD1. Material for sequencing was peripheral blood. This receptor was taken from an older man who had recovered from COVID-19. CDR3 sequence: CASSQRDRVGDTQYF. The DNA sequence follows: TGTGCCAGCAGCCAGCGGGACAGGGTAGGGGATACGCAGTATTTT.